This TCR beta chain came from a study of cytomegalovirus exposure and HLA in healthy donors (dated by TCRdb to the late 2010s). Study-wide context: According to an earlier analysis of several hundred of the donors, 200 million or so T cells yielded 117 million unique TCR beta sequences and about 300 Gb of sequence data. An early release covering roughly 600 HLA-typed donors comprised roughly 300 gigabases of sequencing data and roughly 86 million unique TCR sequences. Of the 350 to 450 genotyped donors, roughly 76% were placed in the genetic ancestry cluster associated with self-reported Caucasian donors. The aim of the study was to test whether cataloging public T cell receptors could identify signatures of past pathogen exposure. Using immunosequencing, the study profiled T cell repertoires from fewer than 700 subjects and related those repertoires to cytomegalovirus serostatus. Besides the first cohort of approximately 710 subjects, a separate validation cohort made up of roughly 130 different subjects was used. High-throughput TCR immunosequencing, statistical association of individual TCRs with disease status, and machine learning were combined to predict cytomegalovirus infection status. A later analysis re-examined previously published TCR beta repertoires from just over 650 donors and added high-resolution HLA genotyping to investigate patterns of TCR occurrence. In the later analysis, no new phenotypic data were used to find candidate immune exposures; instead, reliance was placed on TCR beta sequences and their occurrence across donors. An earlier analysis of around 580 of the donors used high-throughput TCR beta sequencing to judge whether each TCR beta V gene segment behaved as functional or pseudogenic. Donor age, sex, ethnicity and CMV serostatus were compiled alongside the repertoire data. In a later genetic analysis, genome-wide SNP genotypes for about 55% of the roughly 670 donors were used, and that subset was treated as a discovery cohort. All discovery cohort repertoires had been generated on a single sequencing platform. HLA typing included class I and class II loci at four-digit resolution. Typing coverage varied by locus: about 629-640 donors for A, B, C, DRB1 and DQB1; under 550 for DQA1; over 600 for DPA1; under 490 for DPB1. Because of strong linkage in the cohort, roughly five DR-DQ haplotypes were treated as single units for association and clustering. Among about 370 genotyped donors of the cohort, an average of about 220,000 unique TCR beta nucleotide sequences was sequenced per donor, of which 15% to 20% were non-productive. What the research found in general, with its limitations: According to a later genetic analysis, donors in an Asian-associated ancestry cluster had fewer N-insertions in productive TCRs than the roughly 660-donor mean. The earlier analysis of around 600 of the donors excluded some 15 rarely observed V segments, including chromosome 9 orphons, because counts were too low. The study listed 150 to 200 TCR beta chains as associated with cytomegalovirus. Assigning TCR associations to individual alleles was difficult when HLA alleles, especially DR and DQ, strongly co-occurred. In vitro tests confirmed that a few of the cytomegalovirus-associated TCR beta chains recognize cytomegalovirus antigens. Broadly in line with IMGT annotations, most TCR beta V segments showed up in productive rearrangements about 87% or about 30% of the time in an earlier analysis of several hundred of the donors. Specific HLA alleles were associated with 15,000 to 20,000 TCR beta sequences at a false discovery rate of 0.05 in a later analysis. It was suggested by the authors that the approach could potentially be generalized to other disease states and immunological phenotypes. Most TCR sequences were observed very rarely across donors, whereas some public TCRs were present in many individuals. Correlated functional status among segregating V segments might be attributable to linkage disequilibrium, but an unknown experimental factor could not be ruled out. A cluster of highly shared sequence variants was judged likely to be a technical artifact of the sequencing pipeline. Compared with equally common non-associated chains, HLA-associated TCR beta chains in a later analysis were more clonally expanded and had lower generation probabilities. Because the 87-base-pair reads could not distinguish some IMGT-functional V segments, including TRBV6-2 and TRBV6-3, those segments were excluded. Only TCR beta chains were sequenced in this cohort, and the absence of alpha or paired-chain data limited detectable features. In a later genetic analysis, a missense DCLRE1C variant was associated with V-gene and J-gene trimming of TCR beta chains, and the association was replicated in an independent cohort. Because HLA typing was missing for some donors at each locus, association tests included only the typed subset. The only immune exposure information available for the cohort was CMV serostatus. The classifier was reported to diagnose cytomegalovirus status with high specificity and sensitivity in both the original and validation cohorts. In a later analysis, TCR association rates were found to vary across HLA loci, with the most associated TCRs seen for DRB1 alleles and the fewest for HLA-C alleles. According to a later analysis, most CMV-associated TCR beta chains appeared to be HLA-restricted, and the HLA associations seemed to be driven largely by CMV exposure. According to a later analysis, parvovirus B19, influenza, CMV and Epstein-Barr virus appeared linked to several top co-occurrence clusters. A further reported finding was that TCR beta sequences accurately predicted the HLA-A and HLA-B alleles for most subjects in the first cohort. Roughly uniform sequencing depth across donors was assumed in presence/absence analyses, although this assumption may not hold.

The CDR3 spans 17 residues, from the cysteine through the phenylalanine. Of the read, only the CDR3 DNA is kept; its 51 bases are in frame from base 1. V loses 7 bases, J loses 2 bases, and the germline ends lie 21 bases apart. Looking up the germline V gene yields CDR1 SGHVS and CDR2 FQNEAQ. For this clone: Its antigen target is currently unknown. One base away there is no much larger clone; base qualities are not given.

The cohort comprised 670 or so healthy bone marrow donors. At the time of sampling, all cohort members were nominally healthy, though unrecorded immune exposures were likely present. The donor was CMV seropositive and belonged to the group of over 250 seropositive cohort members. A peripheral blood sample was provided by each donor, and peripheral blood mononuclear cells were used for TCR beta sequencing. The Qiagen DNeasy Blood Extraction Kit was used to extract genomic DNA from the blood cell samples. Library preparation was by the immunoSEQ multiplex PCR assay. A mixture of 60 forward primers for TCR Vbeta segments and 13 reverse primers for TCR Jbeta segments was used in the multiplex PCR. The CDR3 region of rearranged TCR beta genes was amplified from genomic DNA by a multiplex PCR assay. On the Illumina HiSeq System, the amplified TCR beta libraries were sequenced as 87-base-pair reads. As for the original processing: A later analysis tallied roughly 76 million unique TCR beta chains across the 610 or so repertoires, and some 10 million of those chains were shared by two or more donors. Raw reads were error-corrected and collapsed into unique sequences with a nearest-neighbor algorithm that merged closely related sequences to remove PCR and sequencing errors. To assign V, D and J gene segments, CDR3 sequences were aligned to IMGT reference sequences. Each retained sequence needed at least a six-nucleotide match to both a V gene segment and a J gene segment. A rearrangement was called productive if the CDR3 had no stop codons and remained in frame with V and J, and every other rearrangement was called non-productive. CDR3 was defined according to IMGT convention as the region running from the second conserved V-encoded cysteine to the conserved J-encoded phenylalanine. The earlier analysis of some 540 of the donors excluded any sequence lacking an unambiguous match to a single V gene segment. An earlier analysis of just under 600 of the donors called V segments functional above 56.7% productive rearrangements and segregating when the between-donor standard deviation exceeded 5%. To diagnose cytomegalovirus status from the catalog of TCR beta chain sequences, a statistical classification framework was built. In a later analysis, TCR nucleotide sequences were compared against IMGT/GENE-DB human TR gene sequences so that V and J genes could be assigned. A later analysis assigned CDR3 sequences and most-parsimonious VDJ recombination scenarios with the TCRdist pipeline. In a later analysis, every TCR beta chain was defined by the combination of its CDR3 amino acid sequence and its V-gene family, and reads without a unique V-gene family were dropped. As a way to deal with suspected cross-contamination and a sequencing artifact, a later analysis dropped 592 nucleotide sequences that were highly shared and had low generation probability. In a later analysis, a clonal expansion index for each public chain was calculated from normalized within-repertoire ranks of inferred template counts. In a later analysis, generation probabilities were computed using a VDJ recombination model fitted to out-of-frame rearrangements, and the results were checked against IGoR. A later analysis scored TCR-TCR, TCR-HLA and TCR-CMV co-occurrence with hypergeometric tests, applying a repertoire-size bias correction to TCR pairs. In a later analysis, false discovery rates were estimated by permuting HLA or CMV assignments 20 times. A later analysis grouped co-occurring TCRs with DBSCAN, adding TCRdist sequence similarity when clustering within HLA-allele-positive subsets. For co-occurrence clustering, repertoires with fewer than 30,000 or more than 120,000 public chains were excluded, along with roughly 5 repertoires with anomalous nucleotide sharing. Entries here come from immuneACCESS through TCRdb and include only in-frame sequences with V and J called. Some clones fail to appear in such tables; in the studies checked, an unresolved V gene covers under half of the shortfall, and the cause of the remainder is unknown. V and J calls and clone size follow that table, whereas D and trimming were derived from the DNA. For this sample the table gives 150,000 to 200,000 clones, of which approximately 84% were detected only once. The ten largest make up 1% to 1.5% of the sample.

This sequence uses TRBV7-8 and TRBJ1-5; D gene: possibly TRBD1, on 6 matching bases. The receptor was isolated from a man between 50 and 59 years old in good health and CMV-seropositive. The sequenced sample was PBMCs. CDR3 sequence: CASKAGTSPNGNQPQHF. In nucleotide form, the sequence is TGTGCCAGCAAAGCCGGGACATCACCTAACGGCAATCAGCCCCAGCATTTT.